These T cell receptor beta chains were read from a single sample in a study of cytomegalovirus exposure and HLA in healthy donors. The protocol was immunoSEQ multiplex PCR, while the TCRdb copy is restricted to in-frame clones and leaves out a portion. The sample includes fewer than 200,000 clones, 75% to 85% of them seen just once. The sample taken for sequencing was PBMCs. The receptor set was obtained from a woman between 45 and 65 years old in good health and CMV-seronegative. CDR3s include the opening cysteine and the closing phenylalanine or tryptophan. Fields, in order: D gene, J gene, V gene, CDR3 DNA, CDR3 protein. D genes are given only for firm matches.

NA	TRBJ2-1	TRBV6-1	TGTGCCAGCAGCAACATGTTGGCAGGGGAGGGTGAGCAGTTCTTC	CASSNMLAGEGEQFF
TRBD2	TRBJ2-1	TRBV5-6	TGTGCCAGCAGCTTGGGGCTAGCGGTTCCGCGCCACTCCTACAATGAGCAGTTCTTC	CASSLGLAVPRHSYNEQFF
NA	TRBJ1-1	TRBV29-1	TGCAGCGTGGAAAGAGGTGCTGAAGCTTTCTTT	CSVERGAEAFF
TRBD2	TRBJ2-5	TRBV2	TGTGCCAGCAGTGCCGGCGGGGGGGCTTGGGAGACCCAGTACTTC	CASSAGGGAWETQYF
NA	TRBJ2-6	TRBV2	TGTGCCAGCAGTGAGGGGTTGGGAGGTGGGGCCAACGTCCTGACTTTC	CASSEGLGGGANVLTF
TRBD1	TRBJ2-1	TRBV5-1	TGCGCCAGCAGCATCAGGGGGCAACGGACGTACAATGAGCAGTTCTTC	CASSIRGQRTYNEQFF
NA	TRBJ2-5	TRBV21-1	TGTGCCAGCAGCAGACAGGGGCCGCCCCGCAAACAAGAGACCCAGTACTTC	CASSRQGPPRKQETQYF
NA	TRBJ2-7	TRBV5-4	TGTGCCAGCAGCTCCCCAGGGACTGCCGTGTACGAGCAGTACTTC	CASSSPGTAVYEQYF
TRBD1	TRBJ1-5	TRBV2	TGTGCCAGCAAGGGGACAGGGAACAATCAGCCCCAGCATTTT	CASKGTGNNQPQHF
TRBD1	TRBJ2-1	TRBV7-9	TGTGCCAGCAGCCCCGGACAGGGGGACGGCAATGAGCAGTTCTTC	CASSPGQGDGNEQFF
NA	TRBJ1-2	TRBV4-3	TGCGCCAGCAGCCAAGATCTCGGGAGGCTCGGCTATGGCTACACCTTC	CASSQDLGRLGYGYTF
NA	TRBJ2-1	TRBV30	TGTGCCTCCCCCACCTTAGACAGGCCCGGGGTCTACAATGAGCAGTTCTTC	CASPTLDRPGVYNEQFF